Listed below are T cell receptor beta chains from one sample, sequenced in a study of memory CD4+ T cells and cytomegalovirus serostatus. Clones were sequenced by immunoSEQ multiplex PCR, and TCRdb holds only the in-frame ones, with some missing. This repertoire shows about 82,000 clones, less than 90% found once; its top ten account for around 0.8%. Sequenced: memory CD4+ T cells from blood. The receptors stem from an adult in good health and CMV-seronegative. The CDR3 runs from the conserved cysteine through the conserved F or W. Fields, in order: clone size, V gene, D gene, J gene, CDR3 protein, CDR3 DNA. D genes are given only for firm matches. Size tells how often a clone was seen (once, few, many) or the class of an expanded clone, and some rows leave it out.

clone size: medium-sized
V gene: TRBV9
D gene: -
J gene: TRBJ1-1
CDR3 protein: CASSVTGNTEAFF
CDR3 DNA: TGTGCCAGCAGCGTGACAGGGAACACTGAAGCTTTCTTT

clone size: -
V gene: TRBV19
D gene: -
J gene: TRBJ1-1
CDR3 protein: CASRIDRNTEAFF
CDR3 DNA: TGTGCCAGTAGAATAGACAGGAACACTGAAGCTTTCTTT

clone size: once
V gene: TRBV30
D gene: -
J gene: TRBJ1-5
CDR3 protein: CAWSPGSYSNQPQHF
CDR3 DNA: TGTGCCTGGAGCCCCGGTAGCTATAGCAATCAGCCCCAGCATTTT

clone size: -
V gene: TRBV2
D gene: -
J gene: TRBJ2-2
CDR3 protein: CASKKGPGRGELFF
CDR3 DNA: TGTGCCAGCAAAAAAGGTCCAGGACGCGGGGAGCTGTTTTTT

clone size: -
V gene: TRBV29-1
D gene: -
J gene: TRBJ2-2
CDR3 protein: CSVEVGGFSYTGELFF
CDR3 DNA: TGCAGCGTTGAGGTTGGCGGGTTTTCGTACACCGGGGAGCTGTTTTTT

clone size: few
V gene: TRBV27
D gene: TRBD1
J gene: TRBJ2-2
CDR3 protein: CASTSTSTGQGVKVGLFF
CDR3 DNA: TGTGCCAGCACCAGTACCTCCACAGGACAGGGAGTTAAAGTAGGGCTGTTTTTT

clone size: -
V gene: TRBV5-6
D gene: TRBD1
J gene: TRBJ1-1
CDR3 protein: CASSDGQGTTEAFF
CDR3 DNA: TGTGCCAGCAGCGATGGACAGGGAACCACTGAAGCTTTCTTT

clone size: -
V gene: TRBV19
D gene: -
J gene: TRBJ1-4
CDR3 protein: CASSTVSTNEKLFF
CDR3 DNA: TGTGCCAGTAGTACGGTCTCAACTAATGAAAAACTGTTTTTT

clone size: -
V gene: TRBV7-8
D gene: -
J gene: TRBJ2-7
CDR3 protein: CASSPRGAAIYEQYF
CDR3 DNA: TGTGCCAGCAGCCCCCGCGGAGCAGCTATCTACGAGCAGTACTTC

clone size: -
V gene: TRBV5-4
D gene: TRBD1
J gene: TRBJ1-1
CDR3 protein: CASSTGTGVLNTEAFF
CDR3 DNA: TGTGCCAGCAGCACGGGGACAGGGGTGTTGAACACTGAAGCTTTCTTT

clone size: -
V gene: TRBV10-3
D gene: -
J gene: TRBJ1-2
CDR3 protein: CAISVAGTSHGYTF
CDR3 DNA: TGTGCCATCAGTGTTGCCGGGACAAGCCATGGCTACACCTTC

clone size: -
V gene: TRBV10-2
D gene: -
J gene: TRBJ2-7
CDR3 protein: CASSEAGLNEQYF
CDR3 DNA: TGCGCCAGCAGTGAAGCAGGGCTAAACGAGCAGTACTTC

clone size: few
V gene: TRBV6-5
D gene: -
J gene: TRBJ1-5
CDR3 protein: CASSSGDQPQHF
CDR3 DNA: TGTGCCAGCTCCTCAGGGGATCAGCCCCAGCATTTT

clone size: -
V gene: TRBV19
D gene: -
J gene: TRBJ1-1
CDR3 protein: CASRPTGVQNTEAFF
CDR3 DNA: TGTGCCAGTAGACCGACCGGGGTGCAGAACACTGAAGCTTTCTTT

clone size: -
V gene: TRBV6-1
D gene: TRBD1
J gene: TRBJ1-6
CDR3 protein: CASSDMDRGTLHF
CDR3 DNA: TGTGCCAGCAGCGACATGGACAGGGGTACCCTCCACTTT

clone size: -
V gene: TRBV4-2
D gene: -
J gene: TRBJ1-4
CDR3 protein: CASSPLEPGGKLFF
CDR3 DNA: TGTGCCAGCAGCCCCCTAGAGCCGGGGGGAAAACTGTTTTTT

clone size: -
V gene: TRBV5-1
D gene: TRBD2
J gene: TRBJ2-7
CDR3 protein: CASSLVRGTSGTSGGVHEQYF
CDR3 DNA: TGCGCCAGCAGCTTGGTAAGAGGGACATCCGGGACTAGCGGGGGAGTCCACGAGCAGTACTTC

clone size: -
V gene: TRBV9
D gene: -
J gene: TRBJ1-6
CDR3 protein: CASSVAPGAGNSPLHF
CDR3 DNA: TGTGCCAGCAGCGTAGCTCCAGGGGCAGGGAATTCACCCCTCCACTTT

clone size: -
V gene: TRBV5-1
D gene: -
J gene: TRBJ2-1
CDR3 protein: CASSSTRRSRSNEQFF
CDR3 DNA: TGCGCCAGCAGCTCAACCCGCCGGTCTCGCAGCAATGAGCAGTTCTTC

clone size: once
V gene: TRBV5-8
D gene: -
J gene: TRBJ1-2
CDR3 protein: CASSYNGRVDYGYTF
CDR3 DNA: TGTGCCAGCAGCTACAATGGTCGGGTGGACTATGGCTACACCTTC